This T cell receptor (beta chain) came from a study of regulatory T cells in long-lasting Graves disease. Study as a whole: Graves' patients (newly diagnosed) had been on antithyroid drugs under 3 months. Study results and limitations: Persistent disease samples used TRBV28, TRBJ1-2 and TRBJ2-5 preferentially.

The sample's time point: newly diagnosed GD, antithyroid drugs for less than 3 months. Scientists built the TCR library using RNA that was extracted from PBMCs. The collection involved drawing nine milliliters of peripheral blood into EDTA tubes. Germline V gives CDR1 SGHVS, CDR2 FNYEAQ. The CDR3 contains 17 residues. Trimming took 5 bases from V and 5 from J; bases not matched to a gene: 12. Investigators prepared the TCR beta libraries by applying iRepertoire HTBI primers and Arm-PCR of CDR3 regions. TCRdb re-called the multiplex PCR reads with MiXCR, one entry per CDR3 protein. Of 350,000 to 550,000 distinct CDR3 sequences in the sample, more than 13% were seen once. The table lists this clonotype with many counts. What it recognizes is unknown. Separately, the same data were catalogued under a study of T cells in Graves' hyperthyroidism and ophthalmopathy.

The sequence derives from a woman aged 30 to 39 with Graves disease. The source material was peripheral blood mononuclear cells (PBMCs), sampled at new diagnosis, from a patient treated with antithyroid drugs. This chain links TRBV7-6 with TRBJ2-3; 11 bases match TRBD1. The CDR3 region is CASSQRTGGGFIDTQYF. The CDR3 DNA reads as TGTGCCAGCAGCCAAAGGACAGGGGGCGGTTTTATAGATACGCAGTATTTT.